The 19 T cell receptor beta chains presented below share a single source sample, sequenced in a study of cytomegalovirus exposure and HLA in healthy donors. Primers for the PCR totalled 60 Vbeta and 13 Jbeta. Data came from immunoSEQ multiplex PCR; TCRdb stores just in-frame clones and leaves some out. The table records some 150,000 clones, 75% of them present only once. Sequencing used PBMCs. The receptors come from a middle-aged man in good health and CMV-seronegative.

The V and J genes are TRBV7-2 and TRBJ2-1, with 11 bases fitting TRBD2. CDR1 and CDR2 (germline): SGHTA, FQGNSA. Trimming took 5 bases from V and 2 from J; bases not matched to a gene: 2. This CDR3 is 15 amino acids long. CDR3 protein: CASSLSGGAYNEQFF. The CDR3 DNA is TGTGCCAGCAGCCTTAGCGGGGGGGCCTACAATGAGCAGTTCTTC.

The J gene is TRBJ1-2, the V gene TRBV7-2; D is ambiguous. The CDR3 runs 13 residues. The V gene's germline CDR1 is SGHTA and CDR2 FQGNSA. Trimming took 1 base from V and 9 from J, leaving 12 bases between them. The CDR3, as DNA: TGTGCCAGCAGCTTAGACAGCCTACGGAGCTACACCTTC. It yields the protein CASSLDSLRSYTF.

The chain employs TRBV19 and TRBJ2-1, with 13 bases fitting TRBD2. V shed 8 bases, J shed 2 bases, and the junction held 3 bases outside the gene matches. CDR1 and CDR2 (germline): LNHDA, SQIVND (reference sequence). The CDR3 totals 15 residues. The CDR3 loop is CASGTSGAPYNEQFF. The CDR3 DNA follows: TGTGCCAGTGGGACTAGCGGGGCACCCTACAATGAGCAGTTCTTC.

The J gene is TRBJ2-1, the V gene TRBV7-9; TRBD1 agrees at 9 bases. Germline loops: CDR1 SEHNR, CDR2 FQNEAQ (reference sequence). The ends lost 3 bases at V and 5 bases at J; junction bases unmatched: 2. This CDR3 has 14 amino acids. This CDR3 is CASSFDRGNNEQFF. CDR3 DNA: TGTGCCAGCAGCTTCGACAGGGGGAACAATGAGCAGTTCTTC. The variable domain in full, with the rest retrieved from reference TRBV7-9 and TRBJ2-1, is DTGVSQNPRHKITKRGQNVTFRCDPISEHNRLYWYRQTLGQGPEFLTYFQNEAQLEKSRLLSDRFSAERPKGSFSTLEIQRTEQGDSAMYLCASSFDRGNNEQFFGPGTRLTVL.

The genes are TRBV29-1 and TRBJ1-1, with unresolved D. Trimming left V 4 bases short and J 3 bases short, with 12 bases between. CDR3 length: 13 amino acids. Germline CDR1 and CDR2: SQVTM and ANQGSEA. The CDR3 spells CSVGVQQDTEAFF. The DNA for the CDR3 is TGCAGCGTTGGTGTGCAGCAGGACACTGAAGCTTTCTTT.

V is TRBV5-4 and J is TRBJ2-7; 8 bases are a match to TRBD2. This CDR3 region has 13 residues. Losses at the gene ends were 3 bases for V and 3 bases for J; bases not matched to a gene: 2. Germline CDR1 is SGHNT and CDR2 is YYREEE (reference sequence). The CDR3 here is CASSSGTSYEQYF. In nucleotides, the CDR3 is TGTGCCAGCAGCTCTGGGACTAGCTACGAGCAGTACTTC.

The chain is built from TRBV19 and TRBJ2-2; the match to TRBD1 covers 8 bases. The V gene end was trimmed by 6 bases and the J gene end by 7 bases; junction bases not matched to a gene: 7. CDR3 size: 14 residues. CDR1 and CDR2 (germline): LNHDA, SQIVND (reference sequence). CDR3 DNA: TGTGCCAGTAGGTCAGGGGGCGCCGGCGGGGAGCTGTTTTTT. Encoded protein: CASRSGGAGGELFF.

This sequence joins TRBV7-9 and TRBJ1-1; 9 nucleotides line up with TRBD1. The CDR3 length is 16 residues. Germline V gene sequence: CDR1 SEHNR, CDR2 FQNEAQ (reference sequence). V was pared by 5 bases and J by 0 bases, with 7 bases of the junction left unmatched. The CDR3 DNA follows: TGTGCCAGCAGCCCGCCCGGGACAGGGATGAACACTGAAGCTTTCTTT. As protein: CASSPPGTGMNTEAFF.

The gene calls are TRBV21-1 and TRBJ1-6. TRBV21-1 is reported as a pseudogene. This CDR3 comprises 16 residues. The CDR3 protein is CASSKGGRKNNSPLHF. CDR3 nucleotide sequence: TGTGCCAGCAGCAAAGGAGGCCGAAAAAATAATTCACCCCTCCACTTT.

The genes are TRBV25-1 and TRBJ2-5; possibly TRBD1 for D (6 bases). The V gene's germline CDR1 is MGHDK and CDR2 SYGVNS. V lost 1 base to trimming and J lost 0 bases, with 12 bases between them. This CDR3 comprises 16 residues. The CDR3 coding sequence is TGTGCCAGCAGTGAATGGGGGACACCAAACCAAGAGACCCAGTACTTC. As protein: CASSEWGTPNQETQYF.

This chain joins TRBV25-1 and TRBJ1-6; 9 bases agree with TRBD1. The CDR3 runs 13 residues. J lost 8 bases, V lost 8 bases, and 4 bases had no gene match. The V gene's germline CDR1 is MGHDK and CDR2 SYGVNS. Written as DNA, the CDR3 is TGTGCCAGCGGGGACAGGGAAGATTCACCCCTCCACTTT. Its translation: CASGDREDSPLHF.

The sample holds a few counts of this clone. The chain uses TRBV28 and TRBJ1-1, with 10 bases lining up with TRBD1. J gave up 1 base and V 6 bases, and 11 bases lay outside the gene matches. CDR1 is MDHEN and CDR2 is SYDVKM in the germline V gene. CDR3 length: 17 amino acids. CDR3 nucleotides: TGTGCCAGCAGGCGATACCCGGGACAGGGGTCGAACACTGAAGCTTTCTTT. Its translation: CASRRYPGQGSNTEAFF.

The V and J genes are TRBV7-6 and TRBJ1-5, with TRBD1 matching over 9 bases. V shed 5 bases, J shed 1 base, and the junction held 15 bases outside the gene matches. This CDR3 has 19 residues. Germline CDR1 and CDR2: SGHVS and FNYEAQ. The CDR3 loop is CASSIGTGKEGSSNQPQHF. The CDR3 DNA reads TGTGCCAGCAGCATCGGGACAGGGAAGGAGGGATCAAGCAATCAGCCCCAGCATTTT.

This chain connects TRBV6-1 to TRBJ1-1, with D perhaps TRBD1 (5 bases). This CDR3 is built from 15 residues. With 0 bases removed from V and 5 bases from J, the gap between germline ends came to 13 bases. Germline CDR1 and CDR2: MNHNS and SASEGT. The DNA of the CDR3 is TGTGCCAGCAGTGAAGCTCGGGGGTTGTGGACTGAAGCTTTCTTT. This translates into CASSEARGLWTEAFF.

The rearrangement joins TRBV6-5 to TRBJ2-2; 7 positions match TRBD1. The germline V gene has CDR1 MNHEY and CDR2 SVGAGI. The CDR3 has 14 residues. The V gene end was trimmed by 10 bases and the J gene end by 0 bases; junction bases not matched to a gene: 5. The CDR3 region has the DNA TGTGCCACCAGAGGACAGGCGAACACCGGGGAGCTGTTTTTT. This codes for CATRGQANTGELFF.

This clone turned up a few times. CDR3 bases: TGTGCCAGCAGCCCGCCCCTGGGGAGACTCTACGAGCAGTACTTC. Its translation: CASSPPLGRLYEQYF. V and J are TRBV6-6 and TRBJ2-7, with a possible D match to TRBD2 (5 bases). The CDR3 consists of 15 residues. Germline V gene sequence: CDR1 MNHNY, CDR2 SVGAGI (reference sequence). The ends were cut back, 6 bases at V and 3 bases at J, with 18 bases in the middle.

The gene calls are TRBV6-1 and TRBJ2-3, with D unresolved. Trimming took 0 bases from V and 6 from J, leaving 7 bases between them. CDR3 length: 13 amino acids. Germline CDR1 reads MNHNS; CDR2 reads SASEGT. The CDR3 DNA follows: TGTGCCAGCAGTGAAGCTCCGAGGGATACGCAGTATTTT. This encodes CASSEAPRDTQYF.

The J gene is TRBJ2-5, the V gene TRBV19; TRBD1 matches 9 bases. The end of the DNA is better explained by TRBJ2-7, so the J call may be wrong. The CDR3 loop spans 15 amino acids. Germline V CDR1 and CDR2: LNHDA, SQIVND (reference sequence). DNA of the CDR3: TGTGCCAGTAGTAGCCCGGGACAGGGCGCCTACGAGCAGTACTTC. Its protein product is CASSSPGQGAYEQYF.

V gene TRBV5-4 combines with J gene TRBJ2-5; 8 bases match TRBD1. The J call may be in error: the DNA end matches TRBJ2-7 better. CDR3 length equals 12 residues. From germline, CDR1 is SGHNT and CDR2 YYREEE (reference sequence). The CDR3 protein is CASSATGVEQYF. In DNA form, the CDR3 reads TGTGCCAGCAGCGCGACAGGGGTCGAGCAGTACTTC.